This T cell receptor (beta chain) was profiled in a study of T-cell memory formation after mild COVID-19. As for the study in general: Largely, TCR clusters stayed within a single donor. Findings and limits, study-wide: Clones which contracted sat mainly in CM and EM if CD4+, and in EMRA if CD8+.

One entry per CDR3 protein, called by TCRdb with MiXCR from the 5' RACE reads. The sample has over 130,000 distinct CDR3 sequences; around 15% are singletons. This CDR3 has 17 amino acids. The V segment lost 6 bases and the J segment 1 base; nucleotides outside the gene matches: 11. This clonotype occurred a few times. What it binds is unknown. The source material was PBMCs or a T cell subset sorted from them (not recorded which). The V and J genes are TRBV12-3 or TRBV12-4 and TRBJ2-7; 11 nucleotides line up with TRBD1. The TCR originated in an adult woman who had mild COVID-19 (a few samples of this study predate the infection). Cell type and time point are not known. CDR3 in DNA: TGTGCCAGCAGCTGGGACAGGGGGGACCCGAGTTCCTACGAGCAGTACTTC. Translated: CASSWDRGDPSSYEQYF.